This TCR beta chain came from a study of blood T cell repertoires in COVID-19. V lost 3 bases to trimming and J lost 4 bases; unmatched junction nucleotides: 6. This CDR3 has 15 residues. The germline V gene has CDR1 SEHNR and CDR2 FQNEAQ (reference sequence). The protocol was immunoSEQ multiplex PCR, while the TCRdb copy is restricted to in-frame clones and leaves out a portion. The sample yields 55,000 to 90,000 clones, roughly 86% seen once. The TCR sequence derives from a man between 65 and 85 years old with active COVID-19. The chain uses TRBV7-9 and TRBJ1-1; TRBD1 aligns across 9 bases. Material for sequencing was peripheral blood. The CDR3 protein is CASSFSGTGSTEAFF. CDR3 DNA sequence: TGTGCCAGCAGCTTTTCGGGGACAGGGAGCACTGAAGCTTTCTTT.